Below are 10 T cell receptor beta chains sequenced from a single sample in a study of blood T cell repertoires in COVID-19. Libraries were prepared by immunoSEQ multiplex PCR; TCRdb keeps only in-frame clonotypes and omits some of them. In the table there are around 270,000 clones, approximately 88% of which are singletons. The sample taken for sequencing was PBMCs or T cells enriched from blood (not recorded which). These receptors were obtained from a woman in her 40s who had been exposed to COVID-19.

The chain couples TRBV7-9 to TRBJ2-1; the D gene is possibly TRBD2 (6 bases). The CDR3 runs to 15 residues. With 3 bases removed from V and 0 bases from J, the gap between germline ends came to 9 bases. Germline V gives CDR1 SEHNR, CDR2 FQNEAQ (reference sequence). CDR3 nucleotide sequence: TGTGCCAGCAGCTTGATGACTAGCTCCTACAATGAGCAGTTCTTC. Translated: CASSLMTSSYNEQFF.

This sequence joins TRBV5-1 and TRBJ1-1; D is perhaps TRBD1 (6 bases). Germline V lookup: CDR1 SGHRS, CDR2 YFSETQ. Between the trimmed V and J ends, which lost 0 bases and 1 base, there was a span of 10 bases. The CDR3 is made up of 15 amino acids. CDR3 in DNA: TGCGCCAGCAGCTTGGCAGGGGCAAGGAACACTGAAGCTTTCTTT. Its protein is CASSLAGARNTEAFF.

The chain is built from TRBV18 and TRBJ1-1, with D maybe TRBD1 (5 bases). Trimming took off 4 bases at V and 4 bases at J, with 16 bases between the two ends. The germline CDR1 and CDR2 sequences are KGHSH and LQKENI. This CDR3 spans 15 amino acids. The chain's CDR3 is CASSQLKGMGTEAFF. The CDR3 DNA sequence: TGTGCCAGCTCACAACTGAAGGGGATGGGCACTGAAGCTTTCTTT.

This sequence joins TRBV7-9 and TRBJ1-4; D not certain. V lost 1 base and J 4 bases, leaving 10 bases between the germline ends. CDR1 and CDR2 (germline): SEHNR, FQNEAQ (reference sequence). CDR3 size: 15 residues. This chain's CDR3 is CASSLDVAGNEKLFF. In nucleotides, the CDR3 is TGTGCCAGCAGCTTAGACGTCGCGGGTAATGAAAAACTGTTTTTT.

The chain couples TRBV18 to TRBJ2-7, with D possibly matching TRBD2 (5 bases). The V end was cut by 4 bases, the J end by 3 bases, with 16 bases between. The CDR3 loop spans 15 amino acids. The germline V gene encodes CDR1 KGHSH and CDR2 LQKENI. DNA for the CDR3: TGTGCCAGCTCACGGAACCCTAGCCAGAGCTACGAGCAGTACGTC. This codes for CASSRNPSQSYEQYV.

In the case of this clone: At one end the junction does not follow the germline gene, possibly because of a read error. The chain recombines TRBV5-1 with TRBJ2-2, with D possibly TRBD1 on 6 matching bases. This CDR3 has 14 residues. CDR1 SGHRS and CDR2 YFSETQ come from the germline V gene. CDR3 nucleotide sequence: TGTGCCAGCAGCAAGGACAGGAACACCGGGGAGCTGTTTTTT. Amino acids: CASSKDRNTGELFF. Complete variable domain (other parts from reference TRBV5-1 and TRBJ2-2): KAGVTQTPRYLIKTRGQQVTLSCSPISGHRSVSWYQQTPGQGLQFLFEYFSETQRNKGNFPGRFSGRQFSNSRSEMNVSTLELGDSALYLCASSKDRNTGELFFGEGSRLTVL.

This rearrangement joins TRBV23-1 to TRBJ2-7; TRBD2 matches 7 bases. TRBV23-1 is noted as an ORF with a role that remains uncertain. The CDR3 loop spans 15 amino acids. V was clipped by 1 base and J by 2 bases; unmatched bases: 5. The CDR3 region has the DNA TGCGCCAGCAGTCAATGGCTAGCGGCCCCCTACGAGCAGTACGTC. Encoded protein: CASSQWLAAPYEQYV.

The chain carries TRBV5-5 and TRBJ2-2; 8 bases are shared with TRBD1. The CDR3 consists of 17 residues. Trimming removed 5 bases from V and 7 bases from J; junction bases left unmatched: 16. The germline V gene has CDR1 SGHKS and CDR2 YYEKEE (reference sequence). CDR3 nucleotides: TGTGCCAGCAGTCTATCTCCCGGGACAGGTTCGAGCGGGGAGCTGTTTTTT. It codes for CASSLSPGTGSSGELFF. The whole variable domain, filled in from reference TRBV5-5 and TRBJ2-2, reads DAGVTQSPTHLIKTRGQQVTLRCSPISGHKSVSWYQQVLGQGPQFIFQYYEKEERGRGNFPDRFSARQFPNYSSELNVNALLLGDSALYLCASSLSPGTGSSGELFFGEGSRLTVL.

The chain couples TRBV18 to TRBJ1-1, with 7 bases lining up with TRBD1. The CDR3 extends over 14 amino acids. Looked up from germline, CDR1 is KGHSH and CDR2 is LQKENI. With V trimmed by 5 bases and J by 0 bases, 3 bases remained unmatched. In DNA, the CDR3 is TGTGCCAGCTCAGGGACAGTCCTGAACACTGAAGCTTTCTTT. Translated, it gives CASSGTVLNTEAFF.

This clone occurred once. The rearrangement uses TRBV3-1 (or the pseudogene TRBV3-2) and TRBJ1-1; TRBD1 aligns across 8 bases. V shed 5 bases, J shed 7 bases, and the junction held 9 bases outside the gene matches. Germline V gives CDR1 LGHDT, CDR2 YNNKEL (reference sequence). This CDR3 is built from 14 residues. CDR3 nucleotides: TGTGCCAGCAGCGATCGACAGGGGACCCATGAAGCTTTCTTT. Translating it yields CASSDRQGTHEAFF.